Following are 15 T cell receptor beta chains from one sample sequenced in a study of T cells after yellow fever vaccination. TCRdb ran MiXCR on the 5' RACE reads and lists one entry per CDR3 protein. The table records 300,000 to 350,000 distinct CDR3 sequences, about 11% of them present only once. This sample comprised CD4+ T cells sorted from PBMCs, obtained 45 days after the yellow fever booster vaccination. The receptors stem from a man aged 18 to 29 who received the YFV17D yellow fever vaccine.

This chain connects TRBV5-4 to TRBJ1-2, with 12 bases identical to TRBD1. The CDR3 is 16 amino acids. The germline V gene has CDR1 SGHNT and CDR2 YYREEE (reference sequence). The J segment lost 4 bases and the V segment lost 0 bases, leaving 4 bases of the junction unmatched. CDR3 nucleotides: TGTGCCAGCAGCTTGGCGGGACAGGGGGCTTTCTATGGCTACACCTTC. This codes for CASSLAGQGAFYGYTF.

This clonotype has only a few counts. The chain employs TRBV10-3 and TRBJ2-5, with D hard to call. This CDR3 region has 13 residues. Germline values: CDR1 ENHRY, CDR2 SYGVKD. Trimming removed 10 bases at V and 5 bases at J, with 17 bases between. The CDR3 here is CATIGNLGETQYF. For the CDR3, the DNA is TGTGCCACCATAGGGAACCTAGGCGAGACCCAGTACTTC.

This clonotype has ten or more counts. The chain has TRBV4-2 and TRBJ2-4, with 10 positions matching TRBD1. CDR3 length: 16 residues. J lost 5 bases, V lost 4 bases, and 8 bases had no gene match. CDR1 LGHNA and CDR2 YNFKEQ come from the germline V gene. The CDR3 loop is CASSRRDRGYENIQYF. CDR3 bases: TGTGCCAGCAGCCGGCGGGACAGGGGATATGAAAACATTCAGTACTTC.

In this sample, this clonotype turned up a few times. V gene TRBV27 combines with J gene TRBJ1-4, with 10 positions matching TRBD1. This CDR3 comprises 15 residues. The germline CDR1 and CDR2 sequences are MNHEY and SMNVEV (reference sequence). V shed 5 bases, J shed 6 bases, and the junction held 6 bases outside the gene matches. The CDR3 nucleotides read TGTGCCAGCAGTGGGTGGACAGGGGGAGATGAAAAACTGTTTTTT. It is translated as CASSGWTGGDEKLFF.

In this sample, this clonotype turned up many times. The V and J genes are TRBV7-2 and TRBJ2-3; TRBD1 or TRBD2 may be the D gene (5 bases each). The V and J ends lost 4 bases and 6 bases respectively, with 11 bases between them. This CDR3 spans 13 amino acids. Germline CDR1 and CDR2: SGHTA and FQGNSA. CDR3 in amino acids: CASSSRRGDTQYF. DNA of the CDR3: TGTGCCAGCAGCTCCCGACGGGGCGATACGCAGTATTTT.

The V and J genes are TRBV28 and TRBJ2-7; 7 bases match TRBD2. Germline V gives CDR1 MDHEN, CDR2 SYDVKM. Losses at the gene ends were 6 bases for V and 6 bases for J; bases not matched to a gene: 5. The CDR3 runs to 12 residues. CDR3 sequence (DNA): TGTGCCAGCAGGGAGCGGGACTCCGAGCAGTACTTC. As protein: CASRERDSEQYF.

This clonotype was counted ten times or more. J is TRBJ2-7 and V is TRBV7-8; perhaps TRBD2 as D (7 bases). This CDR3 is built from 16 residues. Germline CDR1 and CDR2: SGHVS and FQNEAQ. V was pared by 2 bases and J by 3 bases, with 17 bases between. The CDR3: CASSLPRRGRDYEQYF. CDR3 nucleotide sequence: TGTGCCAGCAGCTTACCTAGGAGGGGGAGGGACTACGAGCAGTACTTC.

The sample holds a few counts of this clonotype. This chain joins TRBV18 and TRBJ2-5; 7 nucleotides line up with TRBD1. The CDR3 contains 14 residues. Unmatched junction bases numbered 3, after V lost 3 bases and J lost 2 bases. The germline gives CDR1 KGHSH, CDR2 LQKENI. CDR3 coding DNA: TGTGCCAGCTCACCGACAGGGTGGCAAGAGACCCAGTACTTC. Translation gives CASSPTGWQETQYF.

This clonotype was found many times. The chain links TRBV6-6 to TRBJ2-1; 11 nucleotides match TRBD2. In germline, CDR1 is MNHNY, CDR2 SVGAGI (reference sequence). V trimming: 4 bases; J trimming: 7 bases; junction bases outside the gene matches: 12. This CDR3 is built from 17 residues. The DNA of the CDR3 is TGTGCCAGCAGTTCCCCTCCGACTAGCGGGGCCCTTAATGAGCAGTTCTTC. It is translated as CASSSPPTSGALNEQFF.

This clonotype was seen only a few times. This rearrangement joins TRBV6-6 to TRBJ2-7, with D unresolved. The CDR3 sequence is 11 residues long. Deletions cut 5 bases from V and 6 bases from J, with 8 bases between. Germline-derived CDR1 and CDR2 are MNHNY and SVGAGI (reference sequence). CDR3 protein: CASSTRAEQYF. CDR3 nucleotide sequence: TGTGCCAGCAGTACGCGAGCCGAGCAGTACTTC.

This clonotype was observed a handful of times. The chain couples TRBV2 to TRBJ1-2; no clear D gene. The CDR3 spans 13 residues. Germline V lookup: CDR1 SNHLY, CDR2 FYNNEI. Trimming left V 7 bases short and J 6 bases short, with 15 bases between. CDR3 amino acids: CASTTEGRDGYTF. The DNA for the CDR3 is TGTGCCAGCACAACTGAGGGTCGCGATGGCTACACCTTC. Combining the CDR3 with reference TRBV2 and TRBJ1-2 gives the whole variable domain EPEVTQTPSHQVTQMGQEVILRCVPISNHLYFYWYRQILGQKVEFLVSFYNNEISEKSEIFDDQFSVERPDGSNFTLKIRSTKLEDSAMYFCASTTEGRDGYTFGSGTRLTVV.

The J gene is TRBJ1-1, the V gene TRBV2; D is undetermined. Germline V gene lookup returns CDR1 SNHLY and CDR2 FYNNEI. Trimming pared 6 bases from V and 6 bases from J, leaving 23 bases between. The length of the CDR3 is 16 residues. The CDR3 DNA reads as TGTGCCAGCAGAGACACCCCGGCAGGCCGTGGGGCTGAAGCTTTCTTT. It translates to CASRDTPAGRGAEAFF. Drawing the rest from reference TRBV2 and TRBJ1-1, the complete variable domain is EPEVTQTPSHQVTQMGQEVILRCVPISNHLYFYWYRQILGQKVEFLVSFYNNEISEKSEIFDDQFSVERPDGSNFTLKIRSTKLEDSAMYFCASRDTPAGRGAEAFFGQGTRLTVV.

This clonotype was counted only a few times. CDR3 amino acids: CASSDYQGLSYNSPLHF. The CDR3 region has the DNA TGTGCCAGCAGTGACTATCAGGGATTATCCTATAATTCACCCCTCCACTTT. The V call is TRBV6-1, the J call TRBJ1-6; D might be TRBD1 (5 bases). Germline CDR1 MNHNS, CDR2 SASEGT. This CDR3 has 17 residues. Trimming left V 3 bases short and J 1 base short, with 13 bases between.

Only a few counts were recorded for this clonotype. The chain uses TRBV5-1 and TRBJ1-2; TRBD1 agrees at 7 bases. The V gene end was trimmed by 5 bases and the J gene end by 11 bases; junction bases not matched to a gene: 9. CDR3 length: 12 residues. Germline CDR1 is SGHRS and CDR2 is YFSETQ. The CDR3 region has the DNA TGCGCCAGCAGTGAGGGGGCAGGGTCGTACACCTTC. Amino acids: CASSEGAGSYTF. The full variable domain, rest sourced from reference TRBV5-1 and TRBJ1-2, is KAGVTQTPRYLIKTRGQQVTLSCSPISGHRSVSWYQQTPGQGLQFLFEYFSETQRNKGNFPGRFSGRQFSNSRSEMNVSTLELGDSALYLCASSEGAGSYTFGSGTRLTVV.

This sequence joins TRBV7-9 and TRBJ2-2; 7 bases are a match to TRBD1. Losses at the gene ends were 9 bases for V and 2 bases for J; bases not matched to a gene: 6. The CDR3 sequence is 14 residues long. Germline CDR1 SEHNR, CDR2 FQNEAQ (reference sequence). This CDR3 reads CASTGTDNTGELFF. The DNA of the CDR3 is TGTGCCAGTACCGGGACAGACAACACCGGGGAGCTGTTTTTT.